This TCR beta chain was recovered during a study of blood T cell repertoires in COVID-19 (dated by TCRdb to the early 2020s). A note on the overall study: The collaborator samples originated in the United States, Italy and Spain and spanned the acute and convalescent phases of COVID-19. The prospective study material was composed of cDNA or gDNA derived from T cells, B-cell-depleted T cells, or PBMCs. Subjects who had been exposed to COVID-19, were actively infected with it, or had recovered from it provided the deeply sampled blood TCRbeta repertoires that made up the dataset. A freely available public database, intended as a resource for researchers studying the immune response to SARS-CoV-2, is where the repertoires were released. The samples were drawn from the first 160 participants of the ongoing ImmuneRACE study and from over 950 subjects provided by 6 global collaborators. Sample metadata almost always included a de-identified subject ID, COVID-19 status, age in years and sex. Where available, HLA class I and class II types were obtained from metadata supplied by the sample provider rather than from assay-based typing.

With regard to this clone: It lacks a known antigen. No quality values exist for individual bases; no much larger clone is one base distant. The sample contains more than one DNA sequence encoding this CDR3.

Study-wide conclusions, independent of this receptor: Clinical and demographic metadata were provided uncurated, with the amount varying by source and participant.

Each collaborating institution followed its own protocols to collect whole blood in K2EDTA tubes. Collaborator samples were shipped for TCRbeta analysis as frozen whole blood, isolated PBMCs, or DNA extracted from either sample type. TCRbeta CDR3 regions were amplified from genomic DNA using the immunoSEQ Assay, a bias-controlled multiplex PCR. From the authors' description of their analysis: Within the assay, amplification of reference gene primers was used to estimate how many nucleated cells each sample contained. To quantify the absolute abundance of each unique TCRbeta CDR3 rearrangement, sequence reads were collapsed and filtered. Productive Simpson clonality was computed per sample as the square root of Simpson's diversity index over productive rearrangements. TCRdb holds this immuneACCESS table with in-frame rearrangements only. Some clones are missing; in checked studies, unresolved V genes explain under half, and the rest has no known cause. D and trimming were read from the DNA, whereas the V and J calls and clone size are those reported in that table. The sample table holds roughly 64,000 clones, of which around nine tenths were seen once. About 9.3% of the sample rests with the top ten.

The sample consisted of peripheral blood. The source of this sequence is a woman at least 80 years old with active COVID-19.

The DNA is TGCGCCAGCAGCCAAGATGGGGCGGGAGTGAGCACAGATACGCAGTATTTT. It translates as CASSQDGAGVSTDTQYF. This sequence uses TRBV4-1 and TRBJ2-3; TRBD2 lines up with 7 middle nucleotides. The CDR3, from cysteine to phenylalanine, totals 17 residues. Just CDR3 DNA is preserved here, 51 bases in frame from base 1. The germline V gene gives CDR1 as MGHRA and CDR2 as YSYEKL. V loses 0 bases at its end and J loses 0 bases; junction bases beyond the gene matches: 6.